This T cell receptor (beta chain) was found in a study of cytomegalovirus exposure and HLA in healthy donors. About the study: When fewer than 500 donors were genotyped, 81% of them were found to fall in the Caucasian-associated ancestry cluster.

Comment on this clone: Its antigen is as yet unknown.

The CDR3 runs to 14 residues. CDR1 is SGHTA, CDR2 FQGNSA, per germline. Unmatched junction bases numbered 2, after V lost 3 bases and J lost 5 bases. Broader study findings: With later analysis, a missense DCLRE1C variant became linked to TCR beta V- and J-gene trimming. What a later analysis reportedly showed was that an Asian-associated ancestry cluster had fewer N-insertions than the roughly 720-donor mean. With high specificity and sensitivity, the classifier reportedly diagnosed cytomegalovirus status.

PCR was performed using 60 Vbeta and 13 Jbeta primers. Repertoires were generated with immunoSEQ multiplex PCR, while TCRdb's copy carries only in-frame clones and drops some. The sample comprises around 150,000 clones, roughly three quarters of which are singletons, and around 1.3% rests with the top ten. Specimen: PBMCs. This receptor was identified in a woman in her thirties or forties in good health and CMV-seronegative. This chain links TRBV7-2 with TRBJ1-4, with 8 bases identical to TRBD1. The CDR3 here is CASSLTGVNEKLFF. DNA for the CDR3: TGTGCCAGCAGCTTGACAGGGGTAAATGAAAAACTGTTTTTT.